This TCR beta chain was documented in a study of blood T cell repertoires in COVID-19. Study context: Collection of acute and convalescent COVID-19 samples took place in the United States, Italy and Spain. Sample material is recorded as cDNA or gDNA derived from T cells, B-cell-depleted T cells, or PBMCs.

Authors' analysis steps: Amplification of reference gene primers provided the estimated nucleated cell counts. The protocol was immunoSEQ multiplex PCR, while the TCRdb copy is restricted to in-frame clones and leaves out a portion. V and J calls and clone size are as listed in that table; D and trimming were resolved from the DNA. Here the sample spans roughly 250,000 clones, around nine tenths being singletons. The germline gives CDR1 KGHSH, CDR2 LQKENI. V gave up 3 bases and J gave up 0 bases, with 12 bases separating them. CDR3 size: 15 residues. The sample comprised peripheral blood. This TCR was recovered from a woman aged 40 to 50 who had recovered from COVID-19. The chain uses TRBV18 and TRBJ2-7; D is perhaps TRBD2 (5 bases). CDR3 region: CASSPAGRSSYEQYF. The CDR3, as DNA: TGTGCCAGCTCACCCGCGGGCAGGAGCTCCTACGAGCAGTACTTC.